Each of the 15 T cell receptor beta chains below was sequenced from the same sample in a study of T cell repertoires in cytomegalovirus infection. TCRdb fed the reads into MiXCR, producing one record per CDR3 protein. The sample yields 250,000 to 300,000 distinct CDR3 sequences, approximately 10% seen once. Sequenced material: PBMCs. These receptors came from a human donor in good health (CMV status not recorded). Some clones in this sample may be carry-over from other donors' samples.

This rearrangement joins TRBV14 to TRBJ1-3, with D maybe TRBD1 (6 bases). This CDR3 comprises 15 residues. Trimming stripped 4 bases from V and 0 bases from J, with 10 bases between. Per germline, CDR1 SGHDN and CDR2 FVKESK. The CDR3 sequence: CASSLDSLSGNTIYF. Written as DNA, the CDR3 is TGTGCCAGCAGCCTGGACAGTCTCTCTGGAAACACCATATATTTT.

This clonotype was counted once. A much more abundant neighbour one base away suggests this may be a read error. The rearrangement uses TRBV7-6 and TRBJ2-6; perhaps D is TRBD1 or TRBD2 (5 bases each). Trimming removed 0 bases at V and 4 bases at J, with 13 bases between. Germline V gives CDR1 SGHVS, CDR2 FNYEAQ. The CDR3 has 17 amino acids. CDR3 DNA: TGTGCCAGCAGCTTAGCAGGGACGCGGAACGGGGCCAACGTCCTGACTTTC. Its protein product is CASSLAGTRNGANVLTF. The complete variable domain, with remaining parts taken from reference TRBV7-6 and TRBJ2-6, reads GAGVSQSPRYKVTKRGQDVALRCDPISGHVSLYWYRQALGQGPEFLTYFNYEAQQDKSGLPNDRFSAERPEGSISTLTIQRTEQRDSAMYRCASSLAGTRNGANVLTFGAGSRLTVL.

The sample holds a few counts of this clonotype. This chain links TRBV5-8 with TRBJ2-7; the match to TRBD2 covers 11 bases. Germline V gene sequence: CDR1 SGHTS, CDR2 YDEGEE. The CDR3 loop spans 15 amino acids. V dropped 4 bases and J dropped 7; count of bases not matched to a gene: 10. The CDR3 nucleotides read TGTGCCAGCAGCATTCATCTTAGCGGGAGGGGGGAGCAGTACTTC. It encodes CASSIHLSGRGEQYF.

This clonotype occurred many times. The chain carries TRBV5-1 and TRBJ1-1, with unresolved D. CDR1 is SGHRS, CDR2 YFSETQ, per germline. The CDR3 is 14 amino acids. Trimming removed 2 bases from V and 2 bases from J, with 10 bases in between. CDR3 sequence (DNA): TGCGCCAGCAGCTTTGGAGATCCAAACACTGAAGCTTTCTTT. It encodes CASSFGDPNTEAFF.

This clonotype was seen at least ten times. The rearrangement joins TRBV7-8 to TRBJ2-1, with 7 bases aligning to TRBD1. The V gene's germline CDR1 is SGHVS and CDR2 FQNEAQ. The CDR3 covers 16 residues. The ends lost 0 bases at V and 7 bases at J; junction bases unmatched: 9. As DNA, the CDR3 is TGTGCCAGCAGCTTAGCCCCCTATGACAGGGTTAATGAGCAGTTCTTC. Its protein is CASSLAPYDRVNEQFF. The whole variable domain, remainder taken from reference TRBV7-8 and TRBJ2-1, is GAGVSQSPRYKVAKRGQDVALRCDPISGHVSLFWYQQALGQGPEFLTYFQNEAQLDKSGLPSDRFFAERPEGSVSTLKIQRTQQEDSAVYLCASSLAPYDRVNEQFFGPGTRLTVL.

This clonotype was counted ten times or more. J is TRBJ1-4 and V is TRBV19; TRBD1 is a possible D gene (6 bases). Trimming left V 4 bases short and J 4 bases short, with 10 bases between. From germline, CDR1 is LNHDA and CDR2 SQIVND (reference sequence). CDR3 length equals 14 residues. Here the CDR3 reads CASSTTGINEKLFF. DNA of the CDR3: TGTGCCAGTAGTACGACAGGAATTAATGAAAAACTGTTTTTT.

This clonotype was seen repeatedly, ten times or more. The chain recombines TRBV14 with TRBJ2-3; D might be TRBD1 (6 bases). Trimming pared 2 bases from V and 4 bases from J, leaving 10 bases between. This CDR3 region has 14 residues. The germline CDR1 and CDR2 sequences are SGHDN and FVKESK. The CDR3 loop reads CASSQHTGSDTQYF. CDR3 sequence (DNA): TGTGCCAGCAGCCAACATACAGGGTCAGATACGCAGTATTTT.

This clonotype was counted at least ten times. The CDR3 is CASTPRRTGANVLTF. The DNA for the CDR3 is TGTGCCAGCACCCCCAGGAGGACTGGGGCCAACGTCCTGACTTTC. The V and J genes are TRBV27 and TRBJ2-6, with D possibly matching TRBD2 (5 bases). Deletions cut 7 bases from V and 2 bases from J, with 12 bases between. CDR3 length: 15 residues. The germline CDR1 and CDR2 sequences are MNHEY and SMNVEV (reference sequence). The full variable domain, completed using reference TRBV27 and TRBJ2-6, is EAQVTQNPRYLITVTGKKLTVTCSQNMNHEYMSWYRQDPGLGLRQIYYSMNVEVTDKGDVPEGYKVSRKEKRNFPLILESPSPNQTSLYFCASTPRRTGANVLTFGAGSRLTVL.

This clonotype was seen repeatedly, ten times or more. This rearrangement joins TRBV7-2 to TRBJ2-5; TRBD2 aligns across 9 bases. Trimming at V came to 5 bases and at J to 5 bases, leaving 6 bases not matched to a gene. The CDR3 consists of 14 residues. In germline, CDR1 is SGHTA, CDR2 FQGNSA. This CDR3 reads CASSVSSGTETQYF. The CDR3 DNA is TGTGCCAGCAGCGTCTCTAGCGGGACGGAGACCCAGTACTTC.

This clonotype was seen ten or more times. CDR3 bases: TGCAGTGCCCAGGGGGACAATGAGCAGTTCTTC. The encoded protein is CSAQGDNEQFF. The gene calls are TRBV20-1 and TRBJ2-1; 7 bases map to TRBD1. CDR1 and CDR2 from the germline V gene are DFQATT and SNEGSKA (reference sequence). This CDR3 contains 11 residues. V lost 6 bases to trimming and J lost 5 bases; unmatched junction nucleotides: 1.

This clonotype has just a few counts. At one of its ends the junction is not consistent with the germline gene, which may arise from a read error. This chain connects TRBV28 to TRBJ2-3, with D uncertain. The CDR3 consists of 12 residues. Germline V lookup: CDR1 MDHEN, CDR2 SYDVKM. The CDR3 loop reads CASSFLQDSQYF. The CDR3 DNA reads as TGTGCCAGCAGTTTTTTGCAAGATTCGCAGTATTTT.

In this sample, this clonotype turned up many times. V is TRBV7-2 and J is TRBJ2-5; D is uncertain. The CDR3 sequence is 13 residues long. Germline CDR1 is SGHTA and CDR2 is FQGNSA. Trimming took off 4 bases at V and 3 bases at J, with 9 bases between the two ends. CDR3 region: CASSSDLKETQYF. The CDR3 DNA reads as TGTGCCAGCAGCTCGGACCTAAAAGAGACCCAGTACTTC.

This clonotype was recorded at least ten times. J is TRBJ1-2 and V is TRBV12-3 or TRBV12-4; tentative D call: TRBD1 (5 bases). The CDR3 is 17 residues long. V was trimmed by 3 bases and J by 0 bases, leaving 17 bases between them. The CDR3 sequence is CASSFEGLRGANYGYTF. The CDR3 DNA reads TGTGCCAGCAGTTTCGAGGGGTTGAGGGGCGCTAACTATGGCTACACCTTC.

This clonotype appeared many times. The rearrangement uses TRBV15 and TRBJ2-1, with D unresolved. The germline gives CDR1 LNHNV, CDR2 YYDKDF (reference sequence). V was shortened by 0 bases and J by 10 bases, with 4 bases between the two germline ends. CDR3 length: 11 residues. The CDR3 region is CATSRDSEQFF. The DNA for the CDR3 is TGTGCCACCAGCAGAGACAGCGAGCAGTTCTTC.

This clonotype has ten or more counts. This chain connects TRBV7-2 to TRBJ1-3; possible D gene TRBD1, 5 bases. CDR3 length: 16 residues. The germline V gene encodes CDR1 SGHTA and CDR2 FQGNSA. V was trimmed by 5 bases and J by 0 bases, leaving 14 bases between them. The CDR3 sequence is CASSPRQFISGNTIYF. The CDR3 nucleotides are TGTGCCAGCAGCCCCCGACAGTTTATCTCTGGAAACACCATATATTTT.